This is a list of T cell receptor beta chains from one sample in a study of T-cell memory formation after mild COVID-19. TCRdb passed the 5' RACE reads through MiXCR, listing each CDR3 protein once. Among 250,000 to 300,000 distinct CDR3 sequences, more than 15% were seen once, and the ten largest hold roughly 24%. Sequencing was carried out using PBMCs or a T cell subset sorted from them (not recorded which). The receptors come from a man younger than 30 who had mild COVID-19 (a few samples of this study predate the infection). Cell type and time point are not known. Each CDR3 is given with its conserved first and last residue. A D gene is named only where the DNA matches it firmly. Clone size is not always given. Where it is, it says once, few, many or a class for expanded clones.

>few|TRBD1|TRBV4-3|TRBJ1-6
CASSQDGQEDSPLHF
TGCGCCAGCAGCCAAGATGGACAGGAGGATTCACCCCTCCACTTT
>-|TRBD1|TRBV7-2|TRBJ2-1
CASSLAPGGISYNEQFF
TGTGCCAGCAGCCTCGCCCCAGGGGGCATCTCCTACAATGAGCAGTTCTTC
>-|-|TRBV5-1|TRBJ2-2
CASSSQENTWELFF
TGCGCCAGCAGTTCACAGGAGAACACCTGGGAGCTGTTTTTT
>-|-|TRBV20-1|TRBJ2-4
CSARRFTGKEGKNIQYF
TGCAGTGCTAGAAGGTTTACGGGAAAAGAGGGCAAAAACATTCAGTACTTC
>few|-|TRBV7-2|TRBJ2-2
CASSDRQTDTGELFF
TGTGCCAGCAGCGACCGCCAGACAGACACCGGGGAGCTGTTTTTT
>few|-|TRBV5-1|TRBJ1-1
CASRSGPDTEAFF
TGCGCCAGCAGATCCGGACCGGACACTGAAGCTTTCTTT
>-|-|TRBV3-1|TRBJ1-2
CASSQDPGRYGYTF
TGTGCCAGCAGCCAAGATCCGGGCCGCTATGGCTACACCTTC
>few|-|TRBV7-9|TRBJ1-2
CASSPRDGRGGYTF
TGTGCCAGCAGCCCTCGGGATGGGAGAGGTGGCTACACCTTC
>-|-|TRBV11-3|TRBJ1-2
CASTIIGGFAYGYTF
TGTGCCAGCACCATCATCGGGGGTTTTGCCTATGGCTACACCTTC
>-|TRBD1|TRBV27|TRBJ1-2
CASSLSTGQGYTF
TGTGCCAGCAGTTTATCGACAGGGCAAGGCTACACCTTC
>few|-|TRBV7-2|TRBJ2-1
CASSPNARGYEQFF
TGTGCCAGCAGCCCTAACGCTAGGGGCTATGAGCAGTTCTTC
>few|TRBD1|TRBV5-1|TRBJ2-1
CASSHGTGGAYNEQFF
TGCGCCAGCAGCCACGGGACAGGGGGCGCGTACAATGAGCAGTTCTTC
>few|TRBD1|TRBV4-2|TRBJ1-3
CASSQVPGQGNTIYF
TGTGCCAGCAGCCAAGTTCCGGGACAGGGAAACACCATATATTTT
>few|-|TRBV29-1|TRBJ2-1
CSVESSYNEQFF
TGCAGCGTTGAGAGCTCCTACAATGAGCAGTTCTTC
>few|TRBD1|TRBV5-1|TRBJ1-2
CASSLEADRVTYGYTF
TGCGCCAGCAGTCTGGAGGCGGACAGGGTAACGTATGGCTACACCTTC
>many|-|TRBV5-1|TRBJ2-1
CASFTSGTYNEQFF
TGCGCCAGCTTCACGAGCGGTACCTACAATGAGCAGTTCTTC
>many|-|TRBV4-1|TRBJ2-4
CASSQAVTKNIQYF
TGCGCCAGCAGCCAGGCGGTAACCAAAAACATTCAGTACTTC
>few|-|TRBV3-1|TRBJ1-5
CASSQTRGNQPQHF
TGTGCCAGCAGCCAGACCCGGGGCAATCAGCCCCAGCATTTT
>few|-|TRBV29-1|TRBJ1-2
CSVAYGYTF
TGCAGCGTTGCGTATGGCTACACCTTC
>-|TRBD1|TRBV6-2/TRBV6-3|TRBJ1-6
CASSYGDRGNSPLHF
TGTGCCAGCAGTTACGGCGACAGGGGTAATTCACCCCTCCACTTT
>few|TRBD1|TRBV3-1|TRBJ1-2
CASSQGTGSSYGYTF
TGTGCCAGCAGCCAGGGGACAGGGTCTAGCTATGGCTACACCTTC
>few|-|TRBV24-1|TRBJ2-3
CATSDSGTTSTDTQYF
TGTGCCACCAGTGACTCCGGGACAACTAGCACAGATACGCAGTATTTT
>-|-|TRBV20-1|TRBJ1-2
CSARGSGVYGYTF
TGCAGTGCTAGGGGTAGTGGAGTCTATGGCTACACCTTC
>-|-|TRBV7-9|TRBJ1-1
CASSSGSGTEAFF
TGTGCCAGCAGCTCCGGGAGTGGCACTGAAGCTTTCTTT
>few|-|TRBV27|TRBJ2-7
CASSRQVTYEQYF
TGTGCCAGCAGTAGACAGGTCACCTACGAGCAGTACTTC
>few|-|TRBV7-3|TRBJ1-2
CASSLRRGTGYTF
TGTGCCAGCAGCTTAAGAAGGGGTACCGGCTACACCTTC
>-|-|TRBV7-9|TRBJ1-1
CASSSTRIRAVDDTEAFF
TGTGCCAGCAGCTCCACCCGAATCAGGGCAGTGGATGACACTGAAGCTTTCTTT
>-|-|TRBV20-1|TRBJ2-3
CSAKAGVSDTQYF
TGCAGTGCTAAGGCTGGGGTCTCAGATACGCAGTATTTT
>once|TRBD1|TRBV6-4|TRBJ2-1
CASSDVHRGNYEQFF
TGTGCCAGCAGTGACGTTCACAGGGGGAATTATGAGCAGTTCTTC
>few|-|TRBV6-2/TRBV6-3|TRBJ2-4
CASSSPGLRTTENIQYF
TGTGCCAGCAGTTCCCCAGGTCTCCGGACAACCGAAAACATTCAGTACTTC